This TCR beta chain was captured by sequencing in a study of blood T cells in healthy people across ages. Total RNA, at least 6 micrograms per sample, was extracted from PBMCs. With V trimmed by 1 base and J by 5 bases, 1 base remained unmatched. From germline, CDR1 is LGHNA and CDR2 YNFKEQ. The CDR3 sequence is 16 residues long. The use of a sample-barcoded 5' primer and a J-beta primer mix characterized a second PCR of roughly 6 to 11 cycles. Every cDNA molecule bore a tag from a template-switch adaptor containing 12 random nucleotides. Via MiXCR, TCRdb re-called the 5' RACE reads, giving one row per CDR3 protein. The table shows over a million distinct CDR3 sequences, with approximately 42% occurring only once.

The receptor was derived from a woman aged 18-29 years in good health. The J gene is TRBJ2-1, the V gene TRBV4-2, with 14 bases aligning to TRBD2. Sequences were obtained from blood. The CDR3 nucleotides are TGTGCCAGCAGCCAAGCGGGACTAGCGGGGGACAATGAGCAGTTCTTC. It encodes CASSQAGLAGDNEQFF.